Below are 17 T cell receptor beta chains sequenced from a single sample in a study of T cells after yellow fever vaccination. One entry per CDR3 protein results from TCRdb running MiXCR on the 5' RACE reads. The table lists 400,000 or so distinct CDR3 sequences, 6.2% of them singletons. The input for sequencing was PBMCs, taken 5 days after the yellow fever booster vaccination. These receptors originate from a young man who received the YFV17D yellow fever vaccine.

The chain employs TRBV5-4 and TRBJ2-3; D not resolved. This CDR3 has 14 amino acids. CDR1 is SGHNT and CDR2 is YYREEE in the germline V gene (reference sequence). The V gene lost 4 bases and the J gene lost 0 bases, with 9 bases spanning the gap. The CDR3 DNA reads as TGTGCCAGCAGCCCCCAGTTAAGCACAGATACGCAGTATTTT. Protein sequence: CASSPQLSTDTQYF.

This clonotype was seen a few times. The rearrangement uses TRBV7-9 and TRBJ1-6; 7 nucleotides line up with TRBD1. The CDR3 has 14 residues. V shed 3 bases, J shed 6 bases, and the junction held 2 bases outside the gene matches. Per germline, CDR1 SEHNR and CDR2 FQNEAQ (reference sequence). CDR3 sequence (DNA): TGTGCCAGCAGCTTTGACAGGGTTAATTCACCCCTCCACTTT. Translating gives CASSFDRVNSPLHF. The whole variable domain, remainder taken from reference TRBV7-9 and TRBJ1-6, is DTGVSQNPRHKITKRGQNVTFRCDPISEHNRLYWYRQTLGQGPEFLTYFQNEAQLEKSRLLSDRFSAERPKGSFSTLEIQRTEQGDSAMYLCASSFDRVNSPLHFGNGTRLTVT.

This clonotype came up a few times. The chain carries TRBV7-2 and TRBJ2-7; D is possibly TRBD1 (6 bases). Trimming took off 0 bases at V and 4 bases at J, with 16 bases between the two ends. CDR1 and CDR2 from the germline V gene are SGHTA and FQGNSA. The CDR3 spans 16 residues. CDR3 protein: CASSLAGQGTIYEQYF. The CDR3 DNA reads TGTGCCAGCAGCTTAGCGGGCCAGGGGACGATTTACGAGCAGTACTTC. Filled out from reference TRBV7-2 and TRBJ2-7, the complete variable domain reads GAGVSQSPSNKVTEKGKDVELRCDPISGHTALYWYRQSLGQGLEFLIYFQGNSAPDKSGLPSDRFSAERTGGSVSTLTIQRTQQEDSAVYLCASSLAGQGTIYEQYFGPGTRLTVT.

Many counts were recorded for this clonotype. This chain connects TRBV6-1 to TRBJ2-2, with 8 bases fitting TRBD2. The germline V gene has CDR1 MNHNS and CDR2 SASEGT. With V trimmed by 7 bases and J by 2 bases, 6 bases remained unmatched. The CDR3 totals 15 residues. CDR3: CASNPGTSNTGELFF. CDR3 bases: TGTGCCAGCAACCCCGGGACTAGTAACACCGGGGAGCTGTTTTTT.

J is TRBJ2-7 and V is TRBV20-1; 8 bases are shared with TRBD1. V lost 2 bases to trimming and J lost 4 bases; unmatched junction nucleotides: 7. CDR1 and CDR2 (germline): DFQATT, SNEGSKA (reference sequence). The CDR3 extends over 14 amino acids. CDR3 DNA sequence: TGCAGTGCTAGACAGGGGGCCGAAACTTACGAGCAGTACTTC. This translates into CSARQGAETYEQYF.

The gene calls are TRBV23-1 and TRBJ1-1; maybe TRBD1 (6 bases). TRBV23-1 belongs to the ORF category, with a function that is uncertain. V was cut by 8 bases and J by 8 bases, with 9 bases left in between. The CDR3 runs 10 residues. The CDR3 DNA sequence: TGCGCCAGCGAACAGGGCGAAGCTTTCTTT. This encodes CASEQGEAFF.

This clonotype was counted at least ten times. V and J are TRBV29-1 and TRBJ1-1; D is ambiguous. CDR3 length: 12 amino acids. Germline V CDR1 and CDR2: SQVTM, ANQGSEA. V lost 6 bases and J 10 bases, leaving 18 bases between the germline ends. CDR3 loop: CSVGPPREGAFF. CDR3 nucleotides: TGCAGCGTCGGTCCCCCGAGGGAGGGAGCTTTCTTT.

This clonotype was counted ten times or more. V and J are TRBV5-1 and TRBJ2-2; D may correspond to TRBD1 or TRBD2 (5 bases each). CDR1 is SGHRS and CDR2 is YFSETQ in the germline V gene. V was shortened by 1 base and J by 0 bases, with 16 bases between the two germline ends. The CDR3 contains 18 residues. CDR3 sequence reads: CASSLLGMGPTNTGELFF. In nucleotides, the CDR3 is TGCGCCAGCAGCTTGCTGGGGATGGGACCGACGAACACCGGGGAGCTGTTTTTT.

This clonotype was observed a few times. The V gene is TRBV7-2, the J gene TRBJ2-6; D remains ambiguous. The CDR3 length is 15 residues. CDR1 is SGHTA and CDR2 is FQGNSA in the germline V gene. V dropped 1 base and J dropped 0 bases, with 4 bases sitting between them. CDR3 in amino acids: CASSLVSSGANVLTF. CDR3 nucleotides: TGTGCCAGCAGCTTAGTTAGCTCTGGGGCCAACGTCCTGACTTTC. Combining the CDR3 with reference TRBV7-2 and TRBJ2-6 gives the whole variable domain GAGVSQSPSNKVTEKGKDVELRCDPISGHTALYWYRQSLGQGLEFLIYFQGNSAPDKSGLPSDRFSAERTGGSVSTLTIQRTQQEDSAVYLCASSLVSSGANVLTFGAGSRLTVL.

The J gene is TRBJ1-1, the V gene TRBV5-4, with TRBD1 matching 8 bases. Per germline, CDR1 SGHNT and CDR2 YYREEE (reference sequence). The V and J ends lost 4 bases and 7 bases, in that order; junction bases with no gene match: 18. CDR3 length equals 17 residues. The CDR3 spells CASSPYTRQGKVVEAFF. The CDR3 bases are TGTGCCAGCAGCCCATATACGCGACAGGGGAAGGTCGTTGAAGCTTTCTTT.

This clonotype was recorded a few times. The V gene is TRBV30, the J gene TRBJ2-1, with D maybe TRBD2 (5 bases). Germline values: CDR1 GTSNPN, CDR2 SVGIG (reference sequence). The V end was cut by 0 bases, the J end by 8 bases, with 5 bases between. The CDR3 loop spans 11 amino acids. The CDR3 region is CAWSVSDEQFF. In nucleotides, the CDR3 is TGTGCCTGGAGTGTTAGCGATGAGCAGTTCTTC.

The gene calls are TRBV12-3 or TRBV12-4 and TRBJ2-6, with unresolved D. CDR3 length: 14 residues. The germline V and J ends were trimmed by 2 bases and 4 bases, with 6 bases remaining between them. CDR3 nucleotides: TGTGCCAGCAGTTTATATGGAGGGGCCAACGTCCTGACTTTC. This gives the protein CASSLYGGANVLTF.

This clonotype was seen many times. The chain employs TRBV12-3 or TRBV12-4 and TRBJ2-3, with 8 bases identical to TRBD2. With 5 bases clipped from V and 6 bases from J, the junction kept 10 bases outside the gene matches. The CDR3 sequence is 15 residues long. DNA for the CDR3: TGTGCCAGCAGTCCCAGCGGGGGCTTCACGGATACGCAGTATTTT. It specifies CASSPSGGFTDTQYF.

This clonotype was picked up a small number of times. V gene TRBV6-2 or TRBV6-3 combines with J gene TRBJ1-5, with D uncertain. This CDR3 spans 15 amino acids. V gave up 10 bases and J gave up 0 bases, with 16 bases separating them. Germline V CDR1 and CDR2: MNHEY, SVGEGT. CDR3 sequence (DNA): TGTGCCACCTCTCCCACAGCTTATAGCAATCAGCCCCAGCATTTT. Translating gives CATSPTAYSNQPQHF.

The table lists this clonotype with many counts. The chain joins TRBV10-3 to TRBJ1-5, with D perhaps TRBD1 (5 bases). CDR1 ENHRY and CDR2 SYGVKD come from the germline V gene. CDR3 length: 15 amino acids. Trimming left V 3 bases short and J 1 base short, with 10 bases between. The CDR3 DNA is TGTGCCATCAGTGATGGTGGGGGAAGCAATCAGCCCCAGCATTTT. Protein product: CAISDGGGSNQPQHF.

The gene calls are TRBV18 and TRBJ2-1; 9 bases align to TRBD1. Germline V gives CDR1 KGHSH, CDR2 LQKENI. The CDR3 extends over 15 amino acids. V lost 3 bases, J lost 9 bases, and 9 bases stayed unmatched. The CDR3 bases are TGTGCCAGCTCACCTCCTATGGGACAGGGTGCTGAGCAGTTCTTC. The encoded protein is CASSPPMGQGAEQFF.

This clonotype was seen at least ten times. The chain employs TRBV4-3 and TRBJ2-7; 13 bases map to TRBD2. V gave up 4 bases and J gave up 0 bases; unmatched junction bases: 3. The length of the CDR3 is 16 residues. Germline CDR1 reads LGHNA; CDR2 reads YSLEER. The CDR3 loop is CASSLGTSGTSYEQYF. The CDR3 bases are TGCGCCAGCAGCCTAGGGACTAGCGGGACCTCCTACGAGCAGTACTTC.